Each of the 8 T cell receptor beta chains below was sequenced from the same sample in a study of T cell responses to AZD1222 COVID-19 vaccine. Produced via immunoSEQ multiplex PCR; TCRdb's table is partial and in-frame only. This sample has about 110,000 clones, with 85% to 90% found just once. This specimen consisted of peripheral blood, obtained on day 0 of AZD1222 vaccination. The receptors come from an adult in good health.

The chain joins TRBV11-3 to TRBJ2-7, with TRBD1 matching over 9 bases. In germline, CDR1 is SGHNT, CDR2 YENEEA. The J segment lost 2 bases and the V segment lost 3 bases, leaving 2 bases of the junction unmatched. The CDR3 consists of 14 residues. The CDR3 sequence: CASSFRDRAYEQYF. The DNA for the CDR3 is TGTGCCAGCAGCTTCCGGGACAGGGCCTACGAGCAGTACTTC.

CDR3 protein: CASSVQDPNYEQYF. The CDR3 bases are TGTGCCAGTAGCGTCCAGGACCCCAACTACGAGCAGTACTTC. The chain uses TRBV19 and TRBJ2-7, with D unresolved. The CDR3 runs to 14 residues. Trimming stripped 6 bases from V and 3 bases from J, with 15 bases between. Germline V gives CDR1 LNHDA, CDR2 SQIVND (reference sequence). Full variable domain (outside the CDR3, taken from reference TRBV19 and TRBJ2-7): DGGITQSPKYLFRKEGQNVTLSCEQNLNHDAMYWYRQDPGQGLRLIYYSQIVNDFQKGDIAEGYSVSREKKESFPLTVTSAQKNPTAFYLCASSVQDPNYEQYFGPGTRLTVT.

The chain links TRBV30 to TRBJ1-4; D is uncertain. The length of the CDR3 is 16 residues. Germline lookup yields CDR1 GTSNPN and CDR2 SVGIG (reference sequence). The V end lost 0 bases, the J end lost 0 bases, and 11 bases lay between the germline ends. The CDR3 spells CAWSVFMGATNEKLFF. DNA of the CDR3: TGTGCCTGGAGTGTCTTCATGGGAGCAACTAATGAAAAACTGTTTTTT.

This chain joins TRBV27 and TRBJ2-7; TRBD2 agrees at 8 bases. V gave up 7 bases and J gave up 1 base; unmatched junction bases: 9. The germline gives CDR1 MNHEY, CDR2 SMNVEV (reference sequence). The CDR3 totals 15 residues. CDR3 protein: CASIPRAGGSYEQYF. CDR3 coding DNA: TGTGCCAGCATCCCCCGGGCGGGGGGATCCTACGAGCAGTACTTC.

The CDR3 is CASTTNGGQGANQPQHF. The CDR3 DNA reads TGTGCCAGTACCACCAATGGTGGGCAGGGGGCCAATCAGCCCCAGCATTTT. V usage is TRBV19 and J usage is TRBJ1-5; 8 bases are a match to TRBD1. CDR1 and CDR2 from the germline V gene are LNHDA and SQIVND (reference sequence). The CDR3 sequence is 17 residues long. V lost 7 bases, J lost 3 bases, and 14 bases stayed unmatched. The full variable domain, its missing parts supplied by reference TRBV19 and TRBJ1-5, is DGGITQSPKYLFRKEGQNVTLSCEQNLNHDAMYWYRQDPGQGLRLIYYSQIVNDFQKGDIAEGYSVSREKKESFPLTVTSAQKNPTAFYLCASTTNGGQGANQPQHFGDGTRLSIL.

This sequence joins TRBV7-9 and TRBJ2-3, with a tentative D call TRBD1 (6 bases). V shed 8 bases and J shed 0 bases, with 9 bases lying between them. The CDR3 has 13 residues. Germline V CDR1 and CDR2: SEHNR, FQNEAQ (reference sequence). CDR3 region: CASRQESTDTQYF. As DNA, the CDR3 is TGTGCCAGCCGACAGGAGAGCACAGATACGCAGTATTTT.

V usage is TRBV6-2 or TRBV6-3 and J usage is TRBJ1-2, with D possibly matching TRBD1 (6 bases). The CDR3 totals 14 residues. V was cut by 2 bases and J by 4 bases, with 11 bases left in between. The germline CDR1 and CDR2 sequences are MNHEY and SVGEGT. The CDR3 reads CASSYGLGGYGYTF. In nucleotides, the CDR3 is TGTGCCAGCAGTTACGGGTTAGGGGGCTATGGCTACACCTTC.

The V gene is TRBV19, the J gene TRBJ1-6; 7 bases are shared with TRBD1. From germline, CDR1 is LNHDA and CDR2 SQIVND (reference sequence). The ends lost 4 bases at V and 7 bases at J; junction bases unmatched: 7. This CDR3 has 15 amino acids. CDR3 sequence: CASSTTGVGNSPLHF. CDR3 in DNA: TGTGCCAGTAGTACCACAGGGGTAGGGAATTCACCCCTCCACTTT.